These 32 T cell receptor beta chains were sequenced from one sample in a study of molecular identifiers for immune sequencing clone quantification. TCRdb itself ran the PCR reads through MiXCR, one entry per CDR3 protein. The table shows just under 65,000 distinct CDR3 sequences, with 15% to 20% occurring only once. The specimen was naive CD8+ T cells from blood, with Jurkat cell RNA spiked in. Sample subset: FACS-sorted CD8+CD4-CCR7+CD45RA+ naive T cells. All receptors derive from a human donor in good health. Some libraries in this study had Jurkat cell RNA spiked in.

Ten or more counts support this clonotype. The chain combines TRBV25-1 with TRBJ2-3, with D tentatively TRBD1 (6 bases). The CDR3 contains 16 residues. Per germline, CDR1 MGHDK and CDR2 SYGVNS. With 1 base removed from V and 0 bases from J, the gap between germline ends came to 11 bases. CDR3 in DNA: TGTGCCAGCAGTGAATGGACAGCCATGAGCACAGATACGCAGTATTTT. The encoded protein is CASSEWTAMSTDTQYF.

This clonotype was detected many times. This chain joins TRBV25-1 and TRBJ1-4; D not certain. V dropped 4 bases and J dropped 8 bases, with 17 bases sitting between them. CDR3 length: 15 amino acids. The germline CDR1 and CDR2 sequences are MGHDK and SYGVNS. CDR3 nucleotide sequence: TGTGCCAGCAGTGCGAAACTATCAATCGGGGAAAAACTGTTTTTT. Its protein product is CASSAKLSIGEKLFF.

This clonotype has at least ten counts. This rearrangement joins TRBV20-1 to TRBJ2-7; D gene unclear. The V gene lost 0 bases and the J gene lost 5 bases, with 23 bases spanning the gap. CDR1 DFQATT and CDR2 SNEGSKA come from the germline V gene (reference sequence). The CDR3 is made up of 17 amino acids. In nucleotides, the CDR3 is TGCAGTGCTAGAGATTTGGTCATAACGGAACGAAACCACGAGCAGTACTTC. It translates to CSARDLVITERNHEQYF.

The CDR3 spells CASSDGTAAQTQYF. CDR3 nucleotide sequence: TGTGCCAGCAGCGACGGGACCGCGGCTCAGACCCAGTACTTC. The genes are TRBV11-3 and TRBJ2-5, with D possibly called TRBD1 or TRBD2 (5 bases each). CDR3 size: 14 residues. Trimming shortened V by 5 bases and J by 6 bases, and 16 bases separated the two germline ends. The germline V gene has CDR1 SGHNT and CDR2 YENEEA.

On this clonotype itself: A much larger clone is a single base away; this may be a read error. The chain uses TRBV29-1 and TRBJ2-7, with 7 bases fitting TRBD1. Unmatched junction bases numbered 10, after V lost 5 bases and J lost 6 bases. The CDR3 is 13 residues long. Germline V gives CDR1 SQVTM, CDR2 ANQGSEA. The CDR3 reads CSVFGQEYCEQYF. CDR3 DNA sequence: TGCAGCGTTTTTGGACAGGAATACTGCGAGCAGTACTTC.

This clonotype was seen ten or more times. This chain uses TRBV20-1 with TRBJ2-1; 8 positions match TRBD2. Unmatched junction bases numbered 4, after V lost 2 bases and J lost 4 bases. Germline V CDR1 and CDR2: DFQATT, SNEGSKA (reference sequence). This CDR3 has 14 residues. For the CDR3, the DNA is TGCAGTGCTAGAACGACTAGCGCTTACAATGAGCAGTTCTTC. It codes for CSARTTSAYNEQFF.

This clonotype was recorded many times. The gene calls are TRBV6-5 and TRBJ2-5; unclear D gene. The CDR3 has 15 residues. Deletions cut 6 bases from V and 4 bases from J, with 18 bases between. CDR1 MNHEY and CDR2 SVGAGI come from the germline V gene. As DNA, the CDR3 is TGTGCCAGCAGCTCTTTCCCAAATCCCCCAGAGACCCAGTACTTC. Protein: CASSSFPNPPETQYF.

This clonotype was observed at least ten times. The CDR3 region has the DNA TGTGCCAGCAGTCAACAGGCAGGGAGGGCAGATACGCAGTATTTT. Its protein product is CASSQQAGRADTQYF. The chain is built from TRBV27 and TRBJ2-3; the match to TRBD2 covers 7 bases. Germline V gene sequence: CDR1 MNHEY, CDR2 SMNVEV (reference sequence). The CDR3 totals 15 residues. The V and J ends lost 5 bases and 4 bases, in that order; junction bases with no gene match: 9.

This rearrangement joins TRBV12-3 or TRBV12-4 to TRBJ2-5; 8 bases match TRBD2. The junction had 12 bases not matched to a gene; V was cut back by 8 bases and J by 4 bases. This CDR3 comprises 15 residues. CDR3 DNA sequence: TGTGCCAGCGGTCAGAGCGGGAGTGGTTTAGAGACCCAGTACTTC. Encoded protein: CASGQSGSGLETQYF.

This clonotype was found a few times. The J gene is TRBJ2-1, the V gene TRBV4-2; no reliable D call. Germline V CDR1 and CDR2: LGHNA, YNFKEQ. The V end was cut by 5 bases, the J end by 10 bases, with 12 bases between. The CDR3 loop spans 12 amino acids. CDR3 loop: CASSSDAGEQFF. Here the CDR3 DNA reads TGTGCCAGCAGCTCAGACGCCGGCGAGCAGTTCTTC.

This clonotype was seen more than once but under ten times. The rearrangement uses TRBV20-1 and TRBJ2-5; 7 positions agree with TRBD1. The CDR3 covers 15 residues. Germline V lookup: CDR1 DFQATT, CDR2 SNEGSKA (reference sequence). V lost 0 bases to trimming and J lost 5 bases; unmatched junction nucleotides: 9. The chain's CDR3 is CSARDLRQGAETQYF. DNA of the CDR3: TGCAGTGCTAGAGACCTAAGACAGGGTGCGGAGACCCAGTACTTC.

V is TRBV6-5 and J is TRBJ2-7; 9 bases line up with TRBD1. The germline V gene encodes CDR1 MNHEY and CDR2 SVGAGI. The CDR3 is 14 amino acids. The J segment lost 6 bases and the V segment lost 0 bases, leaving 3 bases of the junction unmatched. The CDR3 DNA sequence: TGTGCCAGCAGTTACTCTACAGGGGGCGCCGAGCAGTACTTC. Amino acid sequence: CASSYSTGGAEQYF.

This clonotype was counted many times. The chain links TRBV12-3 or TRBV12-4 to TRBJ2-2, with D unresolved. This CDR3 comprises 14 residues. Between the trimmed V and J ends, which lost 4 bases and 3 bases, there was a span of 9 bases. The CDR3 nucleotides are TGTGCCAGCAGTTGGTGGCAGGACACCGGGGAGCTGTTTTTT. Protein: CASSWWQDTGELFF.

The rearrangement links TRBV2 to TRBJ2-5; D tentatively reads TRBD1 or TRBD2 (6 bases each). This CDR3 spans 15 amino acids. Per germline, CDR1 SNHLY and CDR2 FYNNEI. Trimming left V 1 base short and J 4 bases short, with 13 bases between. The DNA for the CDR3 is TGTGCCAGCAGTGAAGGTGGAGGGGGAGGAGAGACCCAGTACTTC. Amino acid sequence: CASSEGGGGGETQYF.

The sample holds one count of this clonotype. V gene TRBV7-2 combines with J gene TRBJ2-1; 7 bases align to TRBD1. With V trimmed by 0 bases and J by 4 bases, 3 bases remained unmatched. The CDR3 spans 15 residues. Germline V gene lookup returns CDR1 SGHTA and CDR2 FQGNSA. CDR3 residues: CASSLAGTVYNEQFF. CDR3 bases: TGTGCCAGCAGCTTAGCCGGGACAGTGTACAATGAGCAGTTCTTC.

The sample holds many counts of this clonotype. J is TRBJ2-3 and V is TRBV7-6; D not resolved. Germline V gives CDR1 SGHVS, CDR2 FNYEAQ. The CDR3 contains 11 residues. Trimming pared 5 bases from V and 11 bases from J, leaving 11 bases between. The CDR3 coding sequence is TGTGCCAGCAGCCAAGTGGGGATGCAGTATTTT. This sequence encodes CASSQVGMQYF.

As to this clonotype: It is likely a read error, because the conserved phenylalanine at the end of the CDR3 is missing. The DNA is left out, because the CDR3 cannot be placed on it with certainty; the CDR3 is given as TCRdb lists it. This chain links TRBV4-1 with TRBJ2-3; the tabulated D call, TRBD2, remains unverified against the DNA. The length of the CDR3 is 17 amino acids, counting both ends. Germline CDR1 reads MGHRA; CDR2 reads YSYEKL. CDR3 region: CASSQDLGRRATDTQYL.

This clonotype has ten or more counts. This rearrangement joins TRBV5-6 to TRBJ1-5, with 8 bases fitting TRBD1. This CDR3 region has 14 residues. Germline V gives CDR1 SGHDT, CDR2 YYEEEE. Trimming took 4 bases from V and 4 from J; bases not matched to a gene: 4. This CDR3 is CASSQGTGNQPQHF. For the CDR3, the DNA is TGTGCCAGCAGCCAGGGGACAGGTAATCAGCCCCAGCATTTT.

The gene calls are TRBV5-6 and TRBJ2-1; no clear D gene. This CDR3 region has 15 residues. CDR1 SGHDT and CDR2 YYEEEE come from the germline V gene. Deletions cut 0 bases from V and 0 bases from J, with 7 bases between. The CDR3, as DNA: TGTGCCAGCAGCTTGGGCGTACACTCCTACAATGAGCAGTTCTTC. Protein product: CASSLGVHSYNEQFF.

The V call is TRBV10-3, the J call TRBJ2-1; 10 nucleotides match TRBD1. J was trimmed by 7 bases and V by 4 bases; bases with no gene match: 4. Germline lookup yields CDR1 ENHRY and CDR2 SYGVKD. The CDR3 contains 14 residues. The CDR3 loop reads CAISVGQGGNEQFF. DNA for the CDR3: TGTGCCATCAGTGTAGGACAGGGGGGAAATGAGCAGTTCTTC.

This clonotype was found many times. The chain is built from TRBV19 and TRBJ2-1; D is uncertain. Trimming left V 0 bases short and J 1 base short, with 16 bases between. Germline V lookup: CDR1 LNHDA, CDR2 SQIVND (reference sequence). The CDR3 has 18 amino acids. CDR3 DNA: TGTGCCAGTAGTATAGATATATTCGGTTCTCGTTCCTACAATGAGCAGTTCTTC. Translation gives CASSIDIFGSRSYNEQFF.

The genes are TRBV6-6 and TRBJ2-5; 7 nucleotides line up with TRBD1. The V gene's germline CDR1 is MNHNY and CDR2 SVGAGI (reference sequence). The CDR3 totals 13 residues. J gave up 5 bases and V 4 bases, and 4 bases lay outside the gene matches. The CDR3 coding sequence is TGTGCCAGCAGTTTGAGGGGGCCCGAGACCCAGTACTTC. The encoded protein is CASSLRGPETQYF.

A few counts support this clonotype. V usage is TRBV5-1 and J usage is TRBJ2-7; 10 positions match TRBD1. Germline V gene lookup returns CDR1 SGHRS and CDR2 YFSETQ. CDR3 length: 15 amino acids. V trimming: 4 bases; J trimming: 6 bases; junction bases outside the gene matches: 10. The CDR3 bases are TGCGCCAGCAGCCCCGCGGACAGGGGGGCTTCCGAGCAGTACTTC. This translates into CASSPADRGASEQYF.

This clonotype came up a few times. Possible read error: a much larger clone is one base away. In DNA, the CDR3 is TGTGCCATCTGGACAGGGTACGGCAATCAGCCCCAGCATTTT. Amino acids: CAIWTGYGNQPQHF. The chain recombines TRBV10-3 with TRBJ1-5, with 8 bases lining up with TRBD1. Unmatched junction bases numbered 5, after V lost 8 bases and J lost 2 bases. The CDR3 length is 14 residues. In germline, CDR1 is ENHRY, CDR2 SYGVKD.

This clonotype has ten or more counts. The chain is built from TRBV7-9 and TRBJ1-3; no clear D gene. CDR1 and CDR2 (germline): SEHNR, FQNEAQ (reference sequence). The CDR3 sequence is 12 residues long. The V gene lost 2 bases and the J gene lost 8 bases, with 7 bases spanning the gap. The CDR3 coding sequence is TGTGCCAGCAGCTTACAAGGAGACACCATATATTTT. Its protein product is CASSLQGDTIYF.

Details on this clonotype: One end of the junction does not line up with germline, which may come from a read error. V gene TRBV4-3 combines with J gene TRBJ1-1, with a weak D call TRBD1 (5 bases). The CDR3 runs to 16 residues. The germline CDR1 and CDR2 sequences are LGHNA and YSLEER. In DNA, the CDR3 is TGCGCCAGCAGCCAACTTCCGGGGGAACTGAACACTGAAGCTCTCTTC. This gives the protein CASSQLPGELNTEALF.

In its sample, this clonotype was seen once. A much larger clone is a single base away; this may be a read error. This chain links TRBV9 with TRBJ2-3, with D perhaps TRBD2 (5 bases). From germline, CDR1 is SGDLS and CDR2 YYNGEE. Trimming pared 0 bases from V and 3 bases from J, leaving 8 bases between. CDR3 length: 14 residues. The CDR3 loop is CASSVAIATDTQYF. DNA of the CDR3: TGTGCCAGCAGCGTAGCCATAGCGACAGATACGCAGTATTTT.

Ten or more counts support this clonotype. The chain's CDR3 is CASSFFTDTQYF. The CDR3 DNA follows: TGTGCCAGCAGCTTTTTCACAGATACGCAGTATTTT. The V and J genes are TRBV5-4 and TRBJ2-3; D gene uncertain. The CDR3 has 12 amino acids. The germline V gene encodes CDR1 SGHNT and CDR2 YYREEE (reference sequence). V dropped 2 bases and J dropped 2 bases, with 3 bases sitting between them.

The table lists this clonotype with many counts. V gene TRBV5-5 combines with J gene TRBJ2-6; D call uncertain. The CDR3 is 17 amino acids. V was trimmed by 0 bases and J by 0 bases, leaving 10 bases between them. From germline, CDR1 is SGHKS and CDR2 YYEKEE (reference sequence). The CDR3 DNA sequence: TGTGCCAGCAGCTTGGAATCCACGACCTCTGGGGCCAACGTCCTGACTTTC. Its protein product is CASSLESTTSGANVLTF.

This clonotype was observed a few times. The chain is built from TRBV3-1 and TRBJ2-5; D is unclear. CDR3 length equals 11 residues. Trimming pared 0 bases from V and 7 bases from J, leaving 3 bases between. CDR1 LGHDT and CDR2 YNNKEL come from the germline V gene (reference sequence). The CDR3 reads CASSQDATQYF. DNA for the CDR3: TGTGCCAGCAGCCAAGATGCGACCCAGTACTTC.

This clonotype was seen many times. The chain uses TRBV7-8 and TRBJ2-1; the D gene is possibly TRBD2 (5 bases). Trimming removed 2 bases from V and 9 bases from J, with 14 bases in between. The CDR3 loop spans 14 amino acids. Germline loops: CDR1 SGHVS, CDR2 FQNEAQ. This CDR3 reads CASSLYWGESEQFF. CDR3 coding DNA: TGTGCCAGCAGCTTATATTGGGGAGAAAGTGAGCAGTTCTTC.

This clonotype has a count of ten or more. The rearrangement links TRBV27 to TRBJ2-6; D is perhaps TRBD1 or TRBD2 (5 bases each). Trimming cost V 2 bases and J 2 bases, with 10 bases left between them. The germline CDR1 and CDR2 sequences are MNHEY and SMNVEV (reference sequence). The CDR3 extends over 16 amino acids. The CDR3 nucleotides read TGTGCCAGCAGTTTAGTGGGGGAGACTGGGGCCAACGTCCTGACTTTC. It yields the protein CASSLVGETGANVLTF.